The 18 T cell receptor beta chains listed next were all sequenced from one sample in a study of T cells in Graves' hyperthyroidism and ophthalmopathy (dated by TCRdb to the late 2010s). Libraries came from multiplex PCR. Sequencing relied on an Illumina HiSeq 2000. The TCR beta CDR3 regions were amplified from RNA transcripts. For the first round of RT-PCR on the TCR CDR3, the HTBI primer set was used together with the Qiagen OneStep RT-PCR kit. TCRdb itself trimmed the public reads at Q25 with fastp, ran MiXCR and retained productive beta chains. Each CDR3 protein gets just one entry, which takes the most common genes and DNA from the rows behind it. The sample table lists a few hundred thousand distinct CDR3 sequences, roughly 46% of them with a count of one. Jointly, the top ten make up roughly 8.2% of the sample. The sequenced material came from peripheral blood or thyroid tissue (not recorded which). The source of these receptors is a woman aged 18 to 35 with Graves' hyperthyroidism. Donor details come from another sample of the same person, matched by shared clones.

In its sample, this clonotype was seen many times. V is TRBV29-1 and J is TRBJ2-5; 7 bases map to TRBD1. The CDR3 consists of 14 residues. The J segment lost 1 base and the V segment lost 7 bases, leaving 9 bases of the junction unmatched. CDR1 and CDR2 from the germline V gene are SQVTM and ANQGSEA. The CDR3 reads CSGRGQPFQETQYF. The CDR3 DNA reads TGCAGCGGACGGGGACAGCCCTTCCAAGAGACCCAGTACTTC.

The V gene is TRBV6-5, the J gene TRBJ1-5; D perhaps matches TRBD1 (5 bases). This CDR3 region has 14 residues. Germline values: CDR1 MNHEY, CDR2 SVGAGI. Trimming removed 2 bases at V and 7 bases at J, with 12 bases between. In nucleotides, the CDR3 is TGTGCCAGCAGTTACAAGGGCGAGGGGCAGCCCCAGCATTTT. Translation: CASSYKGEGQPQHF.

In DNA form, the CDR3 reads TGTGCCAGCAGTTACGCCCCTGGAGGCGCTGGTGGCTACACCTTC. Translation: CASSYAPGGAGGYTF. The genes are TRBV6-5 and TRBJ1-2, with D uncertain. Between the trimmed V and J ends, which lost 2 bases and 7 bases, there was a span of 17 bases. Germline CDR1 MNHEY, CDR2 SVGAGI. The CDR3 sequence is 15 residues long.

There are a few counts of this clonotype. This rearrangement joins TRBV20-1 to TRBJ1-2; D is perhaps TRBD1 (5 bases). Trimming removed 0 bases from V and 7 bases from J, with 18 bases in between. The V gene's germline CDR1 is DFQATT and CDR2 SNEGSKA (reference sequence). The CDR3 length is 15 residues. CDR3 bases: TGCAGTGCTAGAGATATGAGGGGTTCAGCGGGTGGCTACACCTTC. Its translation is CSARDMRGSAGGYTF.

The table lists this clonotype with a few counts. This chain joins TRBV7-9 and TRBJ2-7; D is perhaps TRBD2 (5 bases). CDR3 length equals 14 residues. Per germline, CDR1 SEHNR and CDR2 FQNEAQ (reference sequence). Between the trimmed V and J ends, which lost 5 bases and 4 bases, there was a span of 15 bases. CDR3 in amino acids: CASSGPSSGYEQYF. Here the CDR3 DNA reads TGTGCCAGCAGCGGACCTAGCTCGGGTTACGAGCAGTACTTC.

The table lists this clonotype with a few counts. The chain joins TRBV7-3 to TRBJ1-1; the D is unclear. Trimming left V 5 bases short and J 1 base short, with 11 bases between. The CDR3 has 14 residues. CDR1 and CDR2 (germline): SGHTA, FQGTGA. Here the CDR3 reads CASSPGPENTEAFF. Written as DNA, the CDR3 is TGTGCCAGCAGCCCCGGGCCTGAGAACACTGAAGCTTTCTTT. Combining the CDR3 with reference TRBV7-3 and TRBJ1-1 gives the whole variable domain GAGVSQTPSNKVTEKGKYVELRCDPISGHTALYWYRQSLGQGPEFLIYFQGTGAADDSGLPNDRFFAVRPEGSVSTLKIQRTERGDSAVYLCASSPGPENTEAFFGQGTRLTVV.

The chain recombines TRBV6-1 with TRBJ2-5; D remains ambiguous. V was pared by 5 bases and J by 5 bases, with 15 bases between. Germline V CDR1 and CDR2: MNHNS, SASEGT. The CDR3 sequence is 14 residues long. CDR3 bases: TGTGCCAGCAGTTACCTAGGTTCTTACGAGACCCAGTACTTC. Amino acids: CASSYLGSYETQYF.

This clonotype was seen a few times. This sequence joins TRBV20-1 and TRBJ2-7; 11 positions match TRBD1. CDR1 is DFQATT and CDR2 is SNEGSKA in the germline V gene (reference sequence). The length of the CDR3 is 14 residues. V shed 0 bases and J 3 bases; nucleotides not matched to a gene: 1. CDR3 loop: CSAREGTGGYEQYF. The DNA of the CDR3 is TGCAGTGCTAGAGAGGGGACAGGGGGCTACGAGCAGTACTTC.

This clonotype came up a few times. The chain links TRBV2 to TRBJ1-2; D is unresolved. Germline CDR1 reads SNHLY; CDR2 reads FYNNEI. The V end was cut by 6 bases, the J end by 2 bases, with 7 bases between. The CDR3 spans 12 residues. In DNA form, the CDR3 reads TGTGCCAGCAGGGGTCCCAACTATGGCTACACCTTC. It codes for CASRGPNYGYTF.

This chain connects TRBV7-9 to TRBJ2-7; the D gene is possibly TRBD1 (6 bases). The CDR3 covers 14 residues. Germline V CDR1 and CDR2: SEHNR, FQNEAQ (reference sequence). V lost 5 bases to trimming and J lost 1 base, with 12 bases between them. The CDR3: CASSHPGTSYEQYF. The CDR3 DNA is TGTGCCAGCAGCCACCCAGGGACATCCTACGAGCAGTACTTC.

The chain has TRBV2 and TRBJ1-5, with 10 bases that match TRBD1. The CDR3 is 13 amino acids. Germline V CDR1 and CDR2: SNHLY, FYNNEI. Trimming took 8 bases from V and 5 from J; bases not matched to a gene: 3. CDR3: CASDGTGDQPQHF. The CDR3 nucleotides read TGTGCCAGCGACGGGACAGGGGATCAGCCCCAGCATTTT.

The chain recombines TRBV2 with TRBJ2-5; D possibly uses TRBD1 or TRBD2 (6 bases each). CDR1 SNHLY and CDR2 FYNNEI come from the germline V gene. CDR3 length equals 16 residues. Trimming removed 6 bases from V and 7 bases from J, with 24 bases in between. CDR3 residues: CASRLTQGGFRGTQYF. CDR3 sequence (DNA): TGTGCCAGCAGACTAACTCAAGGGGGGTTTCGTGGGACCCAGTACTTC.

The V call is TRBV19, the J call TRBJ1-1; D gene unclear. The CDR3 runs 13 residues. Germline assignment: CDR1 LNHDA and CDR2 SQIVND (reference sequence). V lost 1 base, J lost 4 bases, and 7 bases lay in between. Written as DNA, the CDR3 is TGTGCCAGTAGTATAGTACACAGCACTGAAGCTTTCTTT. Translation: CASSIVHSTEAFF. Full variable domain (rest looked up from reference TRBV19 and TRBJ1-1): DGGITQSPKYLFRKEGQNVTLSCEQNLNHDAMYWYRQDPGQGLRLIYYSQIVNDFQKGDIAEGYSVSREKKESFPLTVTSAQKNPTAFYLCASSIVHSTEAFFGQGTRLTVV.

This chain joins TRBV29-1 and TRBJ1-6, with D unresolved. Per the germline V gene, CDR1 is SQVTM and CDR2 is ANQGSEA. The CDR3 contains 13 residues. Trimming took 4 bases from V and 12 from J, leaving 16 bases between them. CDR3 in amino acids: CSVARTSGVPLHF. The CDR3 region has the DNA TGCAGCGTTGCGAGGACCTCGGGTGTACCCCTCCACTTT.

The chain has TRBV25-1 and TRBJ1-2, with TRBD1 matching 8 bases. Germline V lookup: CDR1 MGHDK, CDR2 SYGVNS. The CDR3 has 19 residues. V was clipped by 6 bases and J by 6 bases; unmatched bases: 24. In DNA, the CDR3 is TGTGCCAGCAGCCCTGTATTCAGGACAGGGAACGACCGGATGGATGGCTACACCTTC. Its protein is CASSPVFRTGNDRMDGYTF.

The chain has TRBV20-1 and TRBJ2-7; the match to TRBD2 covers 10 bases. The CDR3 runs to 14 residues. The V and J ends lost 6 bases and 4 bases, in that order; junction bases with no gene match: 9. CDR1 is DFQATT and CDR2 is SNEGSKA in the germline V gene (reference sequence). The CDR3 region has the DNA TGCAGTGCCTCGAGCGGGAGGGGAAGATACGAGCAGTACTTC. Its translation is CSASSGRGRYEQYF.

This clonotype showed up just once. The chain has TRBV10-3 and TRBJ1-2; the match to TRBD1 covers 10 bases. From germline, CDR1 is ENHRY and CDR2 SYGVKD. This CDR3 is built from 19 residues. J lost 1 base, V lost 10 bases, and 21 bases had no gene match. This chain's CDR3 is CATRSAHRDRGPDNYGYTF. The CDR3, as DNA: TGTGCCACCCGATCGGCGCACCGGGACAGGGGACCCGATAACTATGGCTACACCTTC.

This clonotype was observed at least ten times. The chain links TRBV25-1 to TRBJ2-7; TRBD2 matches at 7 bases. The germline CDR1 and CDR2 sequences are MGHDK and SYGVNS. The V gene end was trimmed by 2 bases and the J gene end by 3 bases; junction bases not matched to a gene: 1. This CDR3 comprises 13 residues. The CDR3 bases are TGTGCCAGCAGTGAAGGCGGGGGCTACGAGCAGTACTTC. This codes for CASSEGGGYEQYF.